These 18 T cell receptor beta chains came from one sample sequenced in a study of CD8+ T cells in alopecia areata. RNA, once extracted, was reverse transcribed into cDNA for use as the sequencing template. Clones were sequenced by immunoSEQ multiplex PCR, and TCRdb holds only the in-frame ones, with some missing. The sample consists of over 150,000 clones, approximately 57% of them appearing once. Described treatment: oral pan-JAK inhibitor, 5-10 mg twice daily. The sequences come from CD4+ T cells sorted from blood, collected at week 24, from a patient treated with tofacitinib. Receptor source: a human donor with alopecia areata.

The V gene is TRBV30, the J gene TRBJ1-1; D gene ambiguous. CDR1 is GTSNPN, CDR2 SVGIG, per germline (reference sequence). The CDR3 runs 12 residues. Trimming shortened V by 2 bases and J by 7 bases, and 11 bases separated the two germline ends. The CDR3 nucleotides read TGTGCCTGGAGTATTAGGCCACGTGAAGCTTTCTTT. It codes for CAWSIRPREAFF.

This sequence joins TRBV5-1 and TRBJ2-3; 7 bases map to TRBD1. The CDR3 runs to 16 residues. CDR1 SGHRS and CDR2 YFSETQ come from the germline V gene. Trimming cost V 6 bases and J 2 bases; bases outside gene matches: 12. The CDR3 DNA follows: TGCGCCAGCAAGATAGACCCTGGGACAGTCACAGATACGCAGTATTTT. Protein sequence: CASKIDPGTVTDTQYF.

Only a few counts were recorded for this clone. The CDR3 reads CASSPSGETNYGYTF. For the CDR3, the DNA is TGTGCCAGCAGCCCCTCGGGGGAGACAAACTATGGCTACACCTTC. The chain carries TRBV7-3 and TRBJ1-2, with D tentatively TRBD1 (5 bases). Looked up from germline, CDR1 is SGHTA and CDR2 is FQGTGA. V shed 5 bases and J shed 2 bases, with 15 bases lying between them. The CDR3 consists of 15 residues.

The CDR3 spells CASSTQGAGSNQPQHF. The DNA of the CDR3 is TGTGCCAGCAGTACACAGGGGGCGGGAAGCAATCAGCCCCAGCATTTT. This chain links TRBV2 with TRBJ1-5; 9 bases are a match to TRBD1. Germline V gene lookup returns CDR1 SNHLY and CDR2 FYNNEI. J was trimmed by 1 base and V by 5 bases; bases with no gene match: 6. The CDR3 spans 16 residues.

The chain carries TRBV6-1 and TRBJ1-1; D is unresolved. V was shortened by 4 bases and J by 3 bases, with 18 bases between the two germline ends. This CDR3 is 16 amino acids long. Looked up from germline, CDR1 is MNHNS and CDR2 is SASEGT. The CDR3 DNA follows: TGTGCCAGCAGTGGTGGGCGATTCATTAAGTACACTGAAGCTTTCTTT. Protein: CASSGGRFIKYTEAFF.

The chain combines TRBV30 with TRBJ2-5, with D unresolved. Trimming took 3 bases from V and 2 from J, leaving 16 bases between them. CDR1 is GTSNPN and CDR2 is SVGIG in the germline V gene (reference sequence). The CDR3 covers 15 residues. CDR3 in amino acids: CAWRRLRKDQETQYF. CDR3 DNA: TGTGCCTGGAGAAGGCTGAGAAAGGATCAAGAGACCCAGTACTTC.

The chain joins TRBV30 to TRBJ1-3; no firm D call. V was trimmed by 4 bases and J by 0 bases, leaving 4 bases between them. The length of the CDR3 is 12 residues. Per germline, CDR1 GTSNPN and CDR2 SVGIG (reference sequence). The CDR3 sequence: CAWISSGNTIYF. CDR3 coding DNA: TGTGCCTGGATTAGCTCTGGAAACACCATATATTTT. The variable domain in full, completed from reference TRBV30 and TRBJ1-3, reads SQTIHQWPATLVQPVGSPLSLECTVEGTSNPNLYWYRQAAGRGLQLLFYSVGIGQISSEVPQNLSASRPQDRQFILSSKKLLLSDSGFYLCAWISSGNTIYFGEGSWLTVV.

The chain links TRBV25-1 to TRBJ1-6; the D gene is possibly TRBD1 (6 bases). CDR1 is MGHDK and CDR2 is SYGVNS in the germline V gene. The CDR3 loop spans 15 amino acids. V lost 6 bases and J lost 8, with 17 bases in between. The CDR3 nucleotides are TGTGCCAGCAGGAAGGGGGTGATGGCTCATTCACCCCTCCACTTT. This codes for CASRKGVMAHSPLHF.

The chain recombines TRBV6-5 with TRBJ2-3, with 7 bases identical to TRBD2. CDR3 length equals 16 residues. V was pared by 4 bases and J by 4 bases, with 11 bases of the junction left unmatched. CDR1 is MNHEY and CDR2 is SVGAGI in the germline V gene. The CDR3: CASSSYSAGRADTQYF. CDR3 bases: TGTGCCAGCAGTTCTTATTCGGCGGGGAGGGCAGATACGCAGTATTTT.

The chain couples TRBV18 to TRBJ2-5; no firm D call. Germline V lookup: CDR1 KGHSH, CDR2 LQKENI. The CDR3 consists of 14 residues. Between the trimmed V and J ends, which lost 0 bases and 7 bases, there was a span of 12 bases. CDR3 sequence: CASSPPNSEATQYF. Here the CDR3 DNA reads TGTGCCAGCTCACCACCGAACTCCGAAGCGACCCAGTACTTC.

V gene TRBV2 combines with J gene TRBJ2-4; D is undetermined. Germline values: CDR1 SNHLY, CDR2 FYNNEI. This CDR3 is 12 amino acids long. Trimming shortened V by 7 bases and J by 6 bases, and 10 bases separated the two germline ends. DNA of the CDR3: TGTGCCAGCAAGGCGGATATAAACATTCAGTACTTC. Its translation is CASKADINIQYF.

This rearrangement joins TRBV4-1 to TRBJ1-5; D is undetermined. This CDR3 has 16 residues. Trimming stripped 4 bases from V and 3 bases from J, with 16 bases between. CDR1 and CDR2 (germline): MGHRA, YSYEKL. This CDR3 is CASSREVGRTNQPQHF. The CDR3 DNA reads as TGCGCCAGCAGCCGAGAAGTCGGACGGACCAATCAGCCCCAGCATTTT.

V is TRBV6-6 and J is TRBJ2-7; unclear D gene. Trimming pared 0 bases from V and 0 bases from J, leaving 12 bases between. Germline CDR1 MNHNY, CDR2 SVGAGI (reference sequence). This CDR3 spans 16 amino acids. CDR3 loop: CASSYSRRSSSYEQYF. CDR3 in DNA: TGTGCCAGCAGTTACTCGAGACGGTCCAGCTCCTACGAGCAGTACTTC.

The chain links TRBV27 to TRBJ1-1; the D gene is possibly TRBD1 (6 bases). The V gene lost 3 bases and the J gene lost 11 bases, with 13 bases spanning the gap. CDR3 length equals 12 residues. The germline V gene has CDR1 MNHEY and CDR2 SMNVEV (reference sequence). CDR3 sequence reads: CASSFPGDRAFF. As DNA, the CDR3 is TGTGCCAGCAGTTTCCCAGGGGACCGCGCTTTCTTT.

The chain recombines TRBV4-2 with TRBJ2-2; D is unclear. Germline V gene sequence: CDR1 LGHNA, CDR2 YNFKEQ. The V end was cut by 0 bases, the J end by 1 base, with 12 bases between. CDR3 length: 17 amino acids. The CDR3 is CASSQDLRQVNTGELFF. Here the CDR3 DNA reads TGTGCCAGCAGCCAAGATCTACGCCAGGTGAACACCGGGGAGCTGTTTTTT.

The chain links TRBV2 to TRBJ1-2; tentatively, D is TRBD1 (5 bases). V was pared by 8 bases and J by 7 bases, with 17 bases between. In germline, CDR1 is SNHLY, CDR2 FYNNEI. There are 13 residues in the CDR3. The CDR3 loop reads CASLGGTLGGYTF. DNA for the CDR3: TGTGCCAGCTTGGGGGGGACCTTAGGTGGCTACACCTTC.

The chain is built from TRBV7-2 and TRBJ2-7, with D tentatively TRBD1 (7 bases). Trimming removed 5 bases at V and 1 base at J, with 12 bases between. Germline V gene sequence: CDR1 SGHTA, CDR2 FQGNSA. The length of the CDR3 is 14 residues. In nucleotides, the CDR3 is TGTGCCAGCAGCCTGACAGGGAGGTCCTACGAGCAGTACTTC. Translation: CASSLTGRSYEQYF.

This clone was observed a handful of times. One junction end does not reproduce the germline sequence, and a read error may be involved. V is TRBV6-1 and J is TRBJ1-4; unclear D gene. The germline V gene encodes CDR1 MNHNS and CDR2 SASEGT. The CDR3 covers 15 residues. CDR3 residues: CASSDLGNSNEKLFF. The CDR3 region has the DNA TGTGCCAGCAGTGATCTGGGCAACTCTAACGAAAAACTGTTTTTT.